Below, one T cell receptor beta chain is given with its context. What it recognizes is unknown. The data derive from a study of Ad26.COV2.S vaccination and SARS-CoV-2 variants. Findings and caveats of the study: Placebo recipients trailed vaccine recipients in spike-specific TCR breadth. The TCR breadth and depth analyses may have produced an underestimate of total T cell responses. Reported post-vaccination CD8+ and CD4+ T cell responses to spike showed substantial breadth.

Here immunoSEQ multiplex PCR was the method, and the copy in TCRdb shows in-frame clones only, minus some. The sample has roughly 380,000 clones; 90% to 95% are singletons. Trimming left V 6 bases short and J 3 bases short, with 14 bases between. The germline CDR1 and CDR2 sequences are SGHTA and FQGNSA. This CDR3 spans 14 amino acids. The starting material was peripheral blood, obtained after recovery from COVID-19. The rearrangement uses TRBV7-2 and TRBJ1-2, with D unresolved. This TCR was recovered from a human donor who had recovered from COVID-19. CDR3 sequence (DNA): TGTGCCAGCAGACCCGGTACCCACGACTATGGCTACACCTTC. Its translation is CASRPGTHDYGYTF. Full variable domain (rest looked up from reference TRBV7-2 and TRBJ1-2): GAGVSQSPSNKVTEKGKDVELRCDPISGHTALYWYRQSLGQGLEFLIYFQGNSAPDKSGLPSDRFSAERTGGSVSTLTIQRTQQEDSAVYLCASRPGTHDYGYTFGSGTRLTVV.